This T cell receptor beta chain was identified during a study of T cells after yellow fever vaccination. Study-wide results and caveats: The booster response re-showed most primary clones: around 96% CD4, 88% CD8. The study found a weaker secondary response that peaked faster, day 5 versus 15. From the bulk population, abundant clonotypes could contaminate and appear within FACS-sorted repertoires.

As TCR cDNA was made by 5'RACE template switching, a universal primer site and UMIs were added. MiXCR, run by TCRdb on the 5' RACE reads, gives a single entry per CDR3 protein. Of some 320,000 distinct CDR3 sequences in the sample, more than 8.5% were seen once. This clonotype was observed at least ten times. Its cognate antigen is unknown. From germline, CDR1 is MNHEY and CDR2 SVGAGI. V lost 4 bases, J lost 1 base, and 11 bases lay in between. The CDR3 is made up of 15 amino acids. This receptor was identified in a man between 18 and 29 years old who received the YFV17D yellow fever vaccine. The chain employs TRBV6-5 and TRBJ2-1, with TRBD2 as a possible D gene (5 bases). Sequencing was performed on PBMCs, taken on the day of the first yellow fever vaccination. The CDR3: CASSSIAKSYNEQFF. The DNA for the CDR3 is TGTGCCAGCAGTTCTATAGCGAAATCCTACAATGAGCAGTTCTTC.